This is a list of T cell receptor beta chains from one sample in a study of OX40 agonist ivuxolimab in advanced cancers. This table comes from immunoSEQ multiplex PCR, and its TCRdb copy is limited to in-frame clones, with some not included. Of roughly 48,000 clones listed, 83% were seen once; the top ten hold approximately 1.1%. The sample consisted of CD4+ or CD8+ T cells sorted from blood, taken in a trial of the OX40 agonist ivuxolimab. The receptors derive from an adult with an advanced solid tumor such as melanoma, head and neck, liver or kidney cancer. Both conserved end residues are part of each CDR3.

>TRBV5-5|TRBJ2-7
CASSSRGETAEQYF
>TRBV27|TRBJ1-4
CASSRGAYEKLFF
>TRBV4-1|TRBJ2-1
CASSQVPGRVVQGEQFF
>TRBV29-1|TRBJ2-3
CSGRLAGSSTDTQYF
>TRBV15|TRBJ1-1
CATSRGTGIEAFF
>TRBV10-3|TRBJ2-1
CAIHSGGAFEQFF
>TRBV5-4|TRBJ2-1
CASSMGLAGGSYNEQFF
>TRBV18|TRBJ2-5
CASSPPVRREETQYF
>TRBV6-5|TRBJ1-1
CASTADRGTEAFF
>TRBV25-1|TRBJ2-5
CASSDRTGRETQYF
>TRBV4-2|TRBJ2-7
CASSQDPGGGGWLEQYF
>TRBV6-5|TRBJ1-5
CASRPGAYSNQPQHF
>TRBV7-2|TRBJ2-7
CASSSGLAGGQNEQYF
>TRBV10-2|TRBJ1-1
CASSESLSTVDRNTEAFF
>TRBV11-3|TRBJ2-3
CASSASGGAQYTQYF
>TRBV5-4|TRBJ2-2
CASSLAGGMNTGELFF
>TRBV28|TRBJ2-7
CASTGGLAGYEQYF
>TRBV7-2|TRBJ1-6
CASRRRAGGEYSYNSPLHF
>TRBV7-2|TRBJ1-2
CASSPDREYGYTF
>TRBV29-1|TRBJ1-2
CSVVSGAGYGYTF
>TRBV19|TRBJ2-5
CASNSGSPWTQYF
>TRBV9|TRBJ1-1
CASSSTSFPVTEAFF
>TRBV25-1|TRBJ2-1
CATKGEASGGWNEQFF
>TRBV27|TRBJ1-5
CASSPPGGNQPQHF
>TRBV30|TRBJ2-4
CAWSGQARKNIQYF
>TRBV5-4|TRBJ2-3
CASSRSSGGLSTDTQYF
>TRBV27|TRBJ1-5
CASSSINQPQHF
>TRBV9|TRBJ2-7
CASSPGRGGYYEQYF
>TRBV5-5|TRBJ1-2
CASSAAGALYGYTF
>TRBV6-1|TRBJ1-6
CASSTGTGTFPLHF
>TRBV5-1|TRBJ2-5
CASRKEAETQYF
>TRBV14|TRBJ2-1
CASSWRVLNNEQFF
>TRBV7-2|TRBJ2-1
CASSSPWDRGLGNEQFF
>TRBV6-6|TRBJ1-2
CASSFGAGGYTF
>TRBV18|TRBJ1-5
CASSPTQGTLMQPQHF
>TRBV18|TRBJ1-5
CASSPRSGAGQPQHF
>TRBV30|TRBJ1-5
CAWKAGEQPQHF
>TRBV7-2|TRBJ2-1
CASSFSPDGYEQFF
>TRBV19|TRBJ2-2
CASSIRGGGTGELFF
>TRBV7-2|TRBJ2-7
CASSSRLAGGPDEQYF
>TRBV19|TRBJ1-5
CASTARGENQPQHF
>TRBV5-1|TRBJ2-1
CASSLVGTDYNEQFF
>TRBV7-3|TRBJ1-1
CASGRGVGTEAFF
>TRBV6-4|TRBJ1-1
CASSAPGPRWRNTEAFF
>TRBV5-4|TRBJ1-1
CASTLLKGGTEAFF
>TRBV9|TRBJ2-1
CASSGEGARSYNEQFF
>TRBV19|TRBJ2-7
CASSIRWGPYEQYF
>TRBV5-1|TRBJ2-7
CASSMGLAHSYEQYF
>TRBV7-3|TRBJ1-1
CASSLSGAPSAGRSWEAFF
>TRBV7-2|TRBJ2-5
CASSLGQAQETQYF
>TRBV6-5|TRBJ1-6
CASRRTPYNSPLHF
>TRBV7-7|TRBJ2-5
CASSSDKRAETQYF
>TRBV4-3|TRBJ2-7
CASSRTSMSYEQYF
>TRBV27|TRBJ2-5
CASSEADKAQETQYF
>TRBV18|TRBJ2-7
CASSPPVAGGSYEQYF